The clone carrying this T cell receptor (beta chain) was observed a handful of times. The target antigen is unknown. The data originate from a study of cytomegalovirus exposure and HLA in healthy donors. Study-level results: In vitro experiments confirmed that three CMV-associated chains were specific for CMV antigens. Prediction of most subjects' HLA-A and HLA-B alleles by TCR beta sequences was reportedly accurate.

PCR amplification relied on 60 Vbeta primers (plus 13 Jbeta primers). Method: immunoSEQ multiplex PCR; TCRdb's copy keeps in-frame clones and lacks some. The data show some 150,000 clones, roughly 9.7% seen once. Looked up from germline, CDR1 is LNHNV and CDR2 is YYDKDF (reference sequence). V was pared by 2 bases and J by 3 bases, with 20 bases between. The CDR3 has 18 residues. The chain links TRBV15 to TRBJ1-5; weak D call: TRBD1 (6 bases). The receptor was isolated from a middle-aged man in good health and CMV-seronegative. The sample was PBMCs. The CDR3 DNA reads as TGTGCCACCAGCAGAAGTGGGACCGGGCAGGGGACCAATCAGCCCCAGCATTTT. This translates into CATSRSGTGQGTNQPQHF.